Following are 9 T cell receptor beta chains from one sample sequenced in a study of shared clonotypes between healthy human individuals. Only in-frame clones appear in the TCRdb table, and some are missing; sequencing was by immunoSEQ multiplex PCR. The table has 500,000 to 700,000 clones, 95% seen once. It was CD45RO-negative cells, positively selected for CCR7, that made up naive CD8 cells, with terminally differentiated effector memory CD45RA+ cells excluded. The source material was naive CD8+ T cells sorted from blood. These receptors were collected from a woman aged 30 to 39 in good health.

This clone was seen once. The chain recombines TRBV5-8 with TRBJ1-1; D gene uncertain. V shed 1 base and J shed 8 bases, with 12 bases lying between them. The length of the CDR3 is 13 residues. Per the germline V gene, CDR1 is SGHTS and CDR2 is YDEGEE. CDR3 region: CASSLIAGGEAFF. In nucleotides, the CDR3 is TGTGCCAGCAGCTTGATTGCCGGTGGGGAAGCTTTCTTT.

This chain connects TRBV6-6 to TRBJ2-7; D perhaps matches TRBD1 (6 bases). V was pared by 5 bases and J by 4 bases, with 9 bases between. Per germline, CDR1 MNHNY and CDR2 SVGAGI (reference sequence). CDR3 length equals 12 residues. DNA of the CDR3: TGTGCCAGCAGTCCTGACAGGTACGAGCAGTACTTC. The encoded protein is CASSPDRYEQYF.

The J gene is TRBJ1-1, the V gene TRBV6-5; D perhaps matches TRBD1 (5 bases). The CDR3 covers 14 residues. The germline V gene encodes CDR1 MNHEY and CDR2 SVGAGI. The V end lost 9 bases, the J end lost 1 base, and 15 bases lay between the germline ends. The CDR3 region is CASKLGGENTEAFF. As DNA, the CDR3 is TGTGCCAGTAAGCTCGGGGGGGAGAACACTGAAGCTTTCTTT.

The rearrangement joins TRBV11-2 to TRBJ2-1, with D tentatively TRBD2 (6 bases). The CDR3 covers 17 residues. Germline loops: CDR1 SGHAT, CDR2 FQNNGV. V lost 2 bases and J lost 6, with 20 bases in between. The CDR3 sequence is CASSLSYSGRIFNEQFF. CDR3 DNA: TGTGCCAGCAGCTTAAGTTATAGCGGTAGGATCTTCAATGAGCAGTTCTTC.

V and J are TRBV9 and TRBJ2-3, with TRBD2 matching 7 bases. This CDR3 spans 14 amino acids. CDR1 and CDR2 from the germline V gene are SGDLS and YYNGEE. V was clipped by 0 bases and J by 4 bases; unmatched bases: 2. In nucleotides, the CDR3 is TGTGCCAGCAGCGTAGGCGGGAGCTCAGATACGCAGTATTTT. Translation: CASSVGGSSDTQYF.

The V and J genes are TRBV5-6 and TRBJ1-1; D is perhaps TRBD1 (5 bases). This CDR3 has 12 residues. The V end was cut by 5 bases, the J end by 3 bases, with 8 bases between. The V gene's germline CDR1 is SGHDT and CDR2 YYEEEE. The CDR3: CASSDRDTEAFF. Here the CDR3 DNA reads TGTGCCAGCAGTGACAGAGACACTGAAGCTTTCTTT.

The chain carries TRBV5-6 and TRBJ2-2; no firm D call. Looked up from germline, CDR1 is SGHDT and CDR2 is YYEEEE. Trimming removed 4 bases at V and 7 bases at J, with 11 bases between. The CDR3 covers 13 residues. The CDR3 spells CASSPSTRGELFF. The CDR3 bases are TGTGCCAGCAGCCCGTCCACACGCGGGGAGCTGTTTTTT.

The V gene is TRBV4-1, the J gene TRBJ1-4, with D unclear. Germline-derived CDR1 and CDR2 are MGHRA and YSYEKL. The CDR3 length is 15 residues. Trimming pared 1 base from V and 1 base from J, leaving 7 bases between. In nucleotides, the CDR3 is TGCGCCAGCAGCCAAGTCCCGGGAACTAATGAAAAACTGTTTTTT. Its translation: CASSQVPGTNEKLFF.

CDR3 region: CASSLWMGEYNYEQYF. The CDR3 nucleotides read TGTGCCAGCAGTTTATGGATGGGGGAGTATAACTACGAGCAGTACTTC. The chain uses TRBV28 and TRBJ2-7; D tentatively reads TRBD1 or TRBD2 (5 bases each). Trimming took 0 bases from V and 3 from J, leaving 15 bases between them. Germline CDR1 is MDHEN and CDR2 is SYDVKM. CDR3 length: 16 amino acids.